Below are 17 T cell receptor beta chains sequenced from a single sample in a study of CD8+CD57+ T cells in acquired aplastic anemia. According to the study, genomic DNA was the template for TCR beta VDJ and CDR3 profiling. A single record per CDR3 protein comes from TCRdb applying MiXCR to the reads. The sample has fewer than 100,000 distinct CDR3 sequences, about 45% seen once. The sequencing input was sorted CD4+, CD8+, or CD8+CD57+ T cells (not recorded which) from PBMCs. Every receptor here comes from a human donor in good health, serving as a control.

This clonotype was recorded at least ten times. This chain uses TRBV4-1 with TRBJ1-2; D is uncertain. Germline CDR1 and CDR2: MGHRA and YSYEKL. The CDR3 is 16 residues long. Deletions cut 0 bases from V and 2 bases from J, with 13 bases between. The CDR3 reads CASSQDFTSNNYGYTF. As DNA, the CDR3 is TGCGCCAGCAGCCAAGATTTCACGAGTAACAACTATGGCTACACCTTC.

V usage is TRBV5-6 and J usage is TRBJ2-7, with 14 bases lining up with TRBD2. The CDR3 covers 15 residues. The J segment lost 8 bases and the V segment lost 3 bases, leaving 7 bases of the junction unmatched. Germline V gives CDR1 SGHDT, CDR2 YYEEEE. The CDR3: CASSSGTSGRPKQYF. CDR3 coding DNA: TGTGCCAGCAGCTCAGGGACTAGCGGGAGACCCAAGCAGTACTTC.

This clonotype was observed many times. The chain carries TRBV7-9 and TRBJ1-2; D call uncertain. Germline V gene lookup returns CDR1 SEHNR and CDR2 FQNEAQ (reference sequence). Trimming cost V 6 bases and J 2 bases, with 10 bases left between them. This CDR3 is built from 13 residues. CDR3 sequence (DNA): TGTGCCAGCAGGAATCCGAGAAACTATGGCTACACCTTC. It yields the protein CASRNPRNYGYTF. Together with reference TRBV7-9 and TRBJ1-2, the CDR3 gives the full variable domain: DTGVSQNPRHKITKRGQNVTFRCDPISEHNRLYWYRQTLGQGPEFLTYFQNEAQLEKSRLLSDRFSAERPKGSFSTLEIQRTEQGDSAMYLCASRNPRNYGYTFGSGTRLTVV.

This clonotype has a single count. This rearrangement joins TRBV9 to TRBJ1-6, with D tentatively TRBD1 (6 bases). Germline lookup yields CDR1 SGDLS and CDR2 YYNGEE. Trimming removed 5 bases at V and 7 bases at J, with 16 bases between. CDR3 length equals 15 residues. CDR3 sequence reads: CASSHQAGVNSPLHF. For the CDR3, the DNA is TGTGCCAGCAGTCATCAGGCAGGGGTAAATTCACCCCTCCACTTT. Based on the CDR3 plus reference TRBV9 and TRBJ1-6, the full variable domain is DSGVTQTPKHLITATGQRVTLRCSPRSGDLSVYWYQQSLDQGLQFLIQYYNGEERAKGNILERFSAQQFPDLHSELNLSSLELGDSALYFCASSHQAGVNSPLHFGNGTRLTVT.

This clonotype was picked up many times. The chain couples TRBV30 to TRBJ2-7, with D possibly matching TRBD1 (5 bases). Germline lookup yields CDR1 GTSNPN and CDR2 SVGIG (reference sequence). This CDR3 has 12 amino acids. With 2 bases removed from V and 7 bases from J, the gap between germline ends came to 12 bases. The CDR3 DNA follows: TGTGCCTGGAGTTACACCCAGGGAGAGCAGTACTTC. Its protein is CAWSYTQGEQYF. Combining the CDR3 with reference TRBV30 and TRBJ2-7 gives the whole variable domain SQTIHQWPATLVQPVGSPLSLECTVEGTSNPNLYWYRQAAGRGLQLLFYSVGIGQISSEVPQNLSASRPQDRQFILSSKKLLLSDSGFYLCAWSYTQGEQYFGPGTRLTVT.

The CDR3 DNA is TGTGCCAGCCGGCAAGCGGGTCATGGACAGCCCCAGCATTTT. Its protein product is CASRQAGHGQPQHF. The chain combines TRBV19 with TRBJ1-5; D not certain. The germline V and J ends were trimmed by 9 bases and 7 bases, with 19 bases remaining between them. Germline CDR1 LNHDA, CDR2 SQIVND (reference sequence). CDR3 length: 14 amino acids. The full variable domain, in which reference TRBV19 and TRBJ1-5 provide the parts outside the CDR3, is DGGITQSPKYLFRKEGQNVTLSCEQNLNHDAMYWYRQDPGQGLRLIYYSQIVNDFQKGDIAEGYSVSREKKESFPLTVTSAQKNPTAFYLCASRQAGHGQPQHFGDGTRLSIL.

This clonotype was counted at least ten times. The gene calls are TRBV3-1 and TRBJ1-2, with 7 nucleotides matching TRBD1. The CDR3 runs to 13 residues. Looked up from germline, CDR1 is LGHDT and CDR2 is YNNKEL (reference sequence). J gave up 5 bases and V 6 bases, and 6 bases lay outside the gene matches. CDR3 sequence: CASSPGQLYGYTF. The CDR3 DNA is TGTGCCAGCAGTCCGGGACAGCTTTATGGCTACACCTTC.

The chain is built from TRBV4-1 and TRBJ1-1; possible D gene TRBD1, 5 bases. The germline CDR1 and CDR2 sequences are MGHRA and YSYEKL. The V end lost 4 bases, the J end lost 3 bases, and 15 bases lay between the germline ends. This CDR3 spans 15 amino acids. CDR3 residues: CASSPGRGGDTEAFF. For the CDR3, the DNA is TGCGCCAGCAGCCCAGGAAGGGGTGGGGACACTGAAGCTTTCTTT.

In its sample, this clonotype was seen once. The chain links TRBV7-2 to TRBJ2-5; D is undetermined. This CDR3 region has 13 residues. The germline gives CDR1 SGHTA, CDR2 FQGNSA. Trimming took off 6 bases at V and 2 bases at J, with 10 bases between the two ends. The CDR3 region has the DNA TGTGCCAGCAGTCCCCCGGGTCAAGAGACCCAGTACTTC. This encodes CASSPPGQETQYF.

The sample holds many counts of this clonotype. The rearrangement uses TRBV29-1 and TRBJ1-1; 7 bases agree with TRBD1. The CDR3 is 14 residues long. CDR1 and CDR2 (germline): SQVTM, ANQGSEA. The V and J ends lost 1 base and 4 bases, in that order; junction bases with no gene match: 6. The CDR3 spells CSVEGEGAGTEAFF. CDR3 DNA: TGCAGCGTTGAAGGAGAGGGGGCGGGCACTGAAGCTTTCTTT.

The CDR3 DNA reads as TGTGCCATCAGTGAGCCACGGGGTGGCTCTGTTGGACAGGGGCGCGAGCAGTACTTC. It specifies CAISEPRGGSVGQGREQYF. The chain combines TRBV10-3 with TRBJ2-7, with 9 bases identical to TRBD1. The CDR3 sequence is 19 residues long. Germline V gene lookup returns CDR1 ENHRY and CDR2 SYGVKD. V was clipped by 2 bases and J by 6 bases; unmatched bases: 20.

This clonotype appeared once. The CDR3 is CSARVRAEETQYF. For the CDR3, the DNA is TGCAGTGCTAGAGTCCGAGCGGAAGAGACCCAGTACTTC. This sequence joins TRBV20-1 and TRBJ2-5, with D tentatively TRBD2 (5 bases). The length of the CDR3 is 13 residues. V shed 1 base and J shed 3 bases, with 9 bases lying between them. Germline-derived CDR1 and CDR2 are DFQATT and SNEGSKA (reference sequence).

This chain connects TRBV12-3 or TRBV12-4 to TRBJ2-7; D is possibly TRBD1 (5 bases). The CDR3 consists of 12 residues. The germline V and J ends were trimmed by 1 base and 5 bases, with 6 bases remaining between them. The CDR3 protein is CASSLEGNEQYF. In nucleotides, the CDR3 is TGTGCCAGCAGTTTAGAGGGGAACGAGCAGTACTTC.

This clonotype was recorded many times. The chain combines TRBV20-1 with TRBJ2-1; D unresolved. Trimming took 3 bases from V and 4 from J, leaving 10 bases between them. This CDR3 spans 13 amino acids. Per the germline V gene, CDR1 is DFQATT and CDR2 is SNEGSKA (reference sequence). CDR3 bases: TGCAGTGCTAGTCAGGTCAATTACAATGAGCAGTTCTTC. Its protein is CSASQVNYNEQFF.

This clonotype was picked up one time. A much larger clonotype is one base distant, so this may be a read error. The CDR3 end shows no conserved phenylalanine or tryptophan, and so a read error is likely. The V call is TRBV2, the J call TRBJ1-1; a possible D gene is TRBD1 (5 bases). Trimming stripped 5 bases from V and 4 bases from J, with 17 bases between. Per the germline V gene, CDR1 is SNHLY and CDR2 is FYNNEI. The CDR3 is 15 residues long. The CDR3 DNA sequence: TGTGCCAGCAGTTACGCACAGGAAGGAGGCACTGAAGCTTTCTCT. This codes for CASSYAQEGGTEAFS.

The chain joins TRBV10-1 to TRBJ2-7; D is perhaps TRBD1 (5 bases). Germline loops: CDR1 WNHNN, CDR2 SYGVQD (reference sequence). There are 14 residues in the CDR3. V shed 3 bases and J shed 7 bases, with 16 bases lying between them. Here the CDR3 DNA reads TGCGCCAGCAGTGAAGCACAAGGGGCCTTGGAGCAGTACTTC. Its protein is CASSEAQGALEQYF.

This rearrangement joins TRBV9 to TRBJ1-1; 8 nucleotides agree with TRBD1. Germline V gene lookup returns CDR1 SGDLS and CDR2 YYNGEE. This CDR3 spans 14 amino acids. V was pared by 0 bases and J by 5 bases, with 3 bases of the junction left unmatched. Written as DNA, the CDR3 is TGTGCCAGCAGCGTAGCTACAGGGGGAACTGAAGCTTTCTTT. Its protein product is CASSVATGGTEAFF.